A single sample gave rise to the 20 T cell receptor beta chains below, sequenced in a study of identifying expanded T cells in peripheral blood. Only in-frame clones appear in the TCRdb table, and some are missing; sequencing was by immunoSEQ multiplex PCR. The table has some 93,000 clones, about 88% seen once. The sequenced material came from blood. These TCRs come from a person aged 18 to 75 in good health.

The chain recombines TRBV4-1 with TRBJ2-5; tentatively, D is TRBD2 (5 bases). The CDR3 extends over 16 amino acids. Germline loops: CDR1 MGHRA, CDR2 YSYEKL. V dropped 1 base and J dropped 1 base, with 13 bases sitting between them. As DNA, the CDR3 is TGCGCCAGCAGCCAAGGCACTAGGGTTTCCCAAGAGACCCAGTACTTC. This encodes CASSQGTRVSQETQYF.

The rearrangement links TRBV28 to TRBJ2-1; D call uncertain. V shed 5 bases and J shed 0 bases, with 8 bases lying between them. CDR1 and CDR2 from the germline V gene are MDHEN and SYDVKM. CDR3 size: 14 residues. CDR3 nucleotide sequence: TGTGCCAGCAGTCAATATACCTCCTACAATGAGCAGTTCTTC. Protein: CASSQYTSYNEQFF.

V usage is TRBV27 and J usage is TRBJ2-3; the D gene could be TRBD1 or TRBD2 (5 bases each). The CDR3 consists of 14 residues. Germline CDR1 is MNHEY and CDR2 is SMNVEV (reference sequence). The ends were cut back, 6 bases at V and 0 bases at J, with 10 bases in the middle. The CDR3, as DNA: TGTGCCAGCAGACGAGGGGACAGCACAGATACGCAGTATTTT. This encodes CASRRGDSTDTQYF.

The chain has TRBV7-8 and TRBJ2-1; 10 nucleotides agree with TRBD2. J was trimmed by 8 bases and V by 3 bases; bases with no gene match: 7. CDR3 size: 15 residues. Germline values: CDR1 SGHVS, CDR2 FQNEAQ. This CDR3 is CASSFTSGIFDEQFF. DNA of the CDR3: TGTGCCAGCAGCTTCACTAGCGGGATTTTTGATGAGCAGTTCTTC.

CDR3 DNA sequence: TGTGCCATCAGTGACTCGAACGCAGATACGCAGTATTTT. Amino acids: CAISDSNADTQYF. This chain links TRBV10-3 with TRBJ2-3; D not certain. This CDR3 comprises 13 residues. Trimming took 3 bases from V and 4 from J, leaving 8 bases between them. Germline CDR1 reads ENHRY; CDR2 reads SYGVKD.

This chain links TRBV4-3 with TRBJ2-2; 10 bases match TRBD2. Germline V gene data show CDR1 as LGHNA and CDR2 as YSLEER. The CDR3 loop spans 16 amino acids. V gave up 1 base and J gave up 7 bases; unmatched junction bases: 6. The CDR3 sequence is CASSQGVRLAGGELFF. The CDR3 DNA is TGCGCCAGCAGCCAAGGAGTGAGACTAGCGGGCGGGGAGCTGTTTTTT.

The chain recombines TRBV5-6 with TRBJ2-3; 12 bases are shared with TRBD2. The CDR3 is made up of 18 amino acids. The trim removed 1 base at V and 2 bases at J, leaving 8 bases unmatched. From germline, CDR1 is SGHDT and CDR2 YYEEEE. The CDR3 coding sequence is TGTGCCAGCAGCTTGACTAGCGGGAGGACTTTACCCACAGATACGCAGTATTTT. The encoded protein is CASSLTSGRTLPTDTQYF.

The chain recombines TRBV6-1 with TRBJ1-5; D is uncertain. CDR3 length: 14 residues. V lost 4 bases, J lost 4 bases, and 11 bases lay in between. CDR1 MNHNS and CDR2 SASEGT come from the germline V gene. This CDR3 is CASSAETTNQPQHF. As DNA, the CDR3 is TGTGCCAGCAGTGCCGAGACGACAAATCAGCCCCAGCATTTT.

CDR3 region: CSVYEYGYTF. CDR3 in DNA: TGCAGCGTTTACGAGTATGGCTACACCTTC. J is TRBJ1-2 and V is TRBV29-1; D gene ambiguous. V lost 5 bases and J lost 5, with 6 bases in between. The CDR3 sequence is 10 residues long. In germline, CDR1 is SQVTM, CDR2 ANQGSEA.

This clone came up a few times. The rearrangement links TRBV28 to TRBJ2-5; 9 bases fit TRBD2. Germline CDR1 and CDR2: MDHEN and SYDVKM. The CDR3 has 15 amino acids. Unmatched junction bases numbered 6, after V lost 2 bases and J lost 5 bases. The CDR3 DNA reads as TGTGCCAGCAGTTTAAAGCGGGAGGTAAAGGAGACCCAGTACTTC. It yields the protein CASSLKREVKETQYF.

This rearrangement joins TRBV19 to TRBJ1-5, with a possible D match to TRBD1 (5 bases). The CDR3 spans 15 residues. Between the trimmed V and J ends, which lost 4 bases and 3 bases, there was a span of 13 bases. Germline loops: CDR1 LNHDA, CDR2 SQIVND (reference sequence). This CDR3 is CASSTSGLLNQPQHF. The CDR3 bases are TGTGCCAGTAGTACGTCGGGGCTTCTCAATCAGCCCCAGCATTTT.

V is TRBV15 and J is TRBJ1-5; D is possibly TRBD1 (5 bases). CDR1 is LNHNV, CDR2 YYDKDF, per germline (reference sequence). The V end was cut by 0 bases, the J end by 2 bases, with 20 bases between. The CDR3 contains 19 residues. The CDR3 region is CATSRDLAGPGSGNQPQHF. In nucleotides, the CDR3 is TGTGCCACCAGCAGAGATTTGGCAGGGCCCGGATCGGGCAATCAGCCCCAGCATTTT.

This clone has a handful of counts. The CDR3 is CASSEEEGAGNQPQHF. The CDR3 DNA sequence: TGTGCCAGCAGTGAAGAGGAAGGGGCAGGAAATCAGCCCCAGCATTTT. This sequence joins TRBV6-1 and TRBJ1-5, with a possible D match to TRBD1 (5 bases). CDR1 and CDR2 from the germline V gene are MNHNS and SASEGT. Trimming cost V 1 base and J 4 bases, with 14 bases left between them. The CDR3 length is 16 residues.

The CDR3, as DNA: TGTGCCAGCTCACCTCGGACTAGCGGGGCCTACGAGCAGTACTTC. Residues: CASSPRTSGAYEQYF. The chain is built from TRBV18 and TRBJ2-7; TRBD2 agrees at 12 bases. The trim removed 3 bases at V and 2 bases at J, leaving 2 bases unmatched. The CDR3 extends over 15 amino acids. From germline, CDR1 is KGHSH and CDR2 LQKENI.

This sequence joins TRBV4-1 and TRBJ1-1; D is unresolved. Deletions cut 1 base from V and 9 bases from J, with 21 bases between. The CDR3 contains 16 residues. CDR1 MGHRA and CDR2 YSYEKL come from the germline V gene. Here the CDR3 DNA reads TGCGCCAGCAGCCAAGCGGGTCTCCCAGAACTCCACAAAGCTTTCTTT. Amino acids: CASSQAGLPELHKAFF.

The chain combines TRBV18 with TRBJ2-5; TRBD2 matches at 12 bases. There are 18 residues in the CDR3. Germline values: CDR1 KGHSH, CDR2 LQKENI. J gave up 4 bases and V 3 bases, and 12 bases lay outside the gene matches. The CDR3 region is CASSPQMSSGGASETQYF. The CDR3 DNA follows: TGTGCCAGCTCACCTCAGATGTCTAGCGGGGGGGCCTCAGAGACCCAGTACTTC.

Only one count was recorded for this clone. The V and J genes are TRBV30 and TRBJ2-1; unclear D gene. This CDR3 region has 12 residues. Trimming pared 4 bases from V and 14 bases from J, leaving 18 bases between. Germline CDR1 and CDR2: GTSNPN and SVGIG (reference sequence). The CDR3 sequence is CAWNDLRDREFF. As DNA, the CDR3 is TGTGCCTGGAATGACTTACGCGACCGGGAGTTCTTC.

The CDR3 bases are TGTGCCAGCAGCATAGCCCTCTTAGGCGGCGAGCAGTACTTC. Its protein product is CASSIALLGGEQYF. The chain has TRBV9 and TRBJ2-7; D is undetermined. CDR3 size: 14 residues. From germline, CDR1 is SGDLS and CDR2 YYNGEE. The V and J ends lost 4 bases and 6 bases respectively, with 17 bases between them.

Here the CDR3 reads CASSESGETGELFF. CDR3 DNA: TGTGCCAGCAGTGAGTCAGGCGAAACCGGGGAGCTGTTTTTT. The chain carries TRBV6-4 and TRBJ2-2; unclear D gene. The CDR3 is 14 amino acids. Germline CDR1 reads MRHNA; CDR2 reads SNTAGT. V lost 3 bases, J lost 5 bases, and 10 bases lay in between.

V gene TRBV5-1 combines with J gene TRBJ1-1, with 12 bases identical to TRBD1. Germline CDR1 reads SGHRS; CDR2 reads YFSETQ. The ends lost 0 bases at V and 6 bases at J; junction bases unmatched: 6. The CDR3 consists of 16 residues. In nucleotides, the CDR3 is TGCGCCAGCAGCTTGGGGGACAGGGGGCGAACCCCTGAAGCTTTCTTT. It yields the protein CASSLGDRGRTPEAFF.